This TCR beta chain was identified in a study of T cells in Graves' hyperthyroidism and ophthalmopathy (dated 2019 in TCRdb). Regarding the research as a whole: Peripheral blood was collected at initial diagnosis, before any treatment. TCR Vbeta CDR3 sequencing of some 140 peripheral blood samples (around 45 ophthalmopathy, approximately 80 hyperthyroidism and some 17 progressor patients) is reported in the paper. Once sampling was done, hyperthyroidism patients were given methimazole at a starting dose of 30 mg daily, whereas ophthalmopathy patients were given high-dose intravenous methylprednisolone. To identify TCR V-J signatures that set the groups apart, the researchers used a discovery cohort of more than 95 patients, made up of about 44 with Graves' ophthalmopathy and 55 to 65 with stable Graves' hyperthyroidism. Thyroid tissue and blood T-cell repertoires from roughly six Graves' hyperthyroidism patients were also compared in the study. Whether ophthalmopathy could be predicted prospectively was tested in an independent validation cohort made up of under 20 hyperthyroidism patients plus 17 patients who later progressed to ophthalmopathy. The 100 discovery patients were randomly divided into training and test sets at a 7:3 ratio. Study-wide findings and limitations: Sample size was not statistically predetermined, and investigators were not blinded to group allocation. Most expanded thyroid clonotypes (frequency above 0.001) were also detected in blood, a finding suggesting that blood repertoires may reflect thyroid immune responses. A 13 V-J signature model separated ophthalmopathy from stable hyperthyroidism, with nearly 90% sensitivity and about 81% specificity in cross-validation and 80%/75% in testing. In validation, progression to ophthalmopathy was predicted by the model with more than 65% sensitivity and 72% to 85% specificity, a median of about 6.4 months before onset.

Amplification of TCR beta CDR3 regions was carried out from RNA transcripts. The first round of RT-PCR for the TCR CDR3 was performed with the HTBI primer set and the Qiagen OneStep RT-PCR kit. A second multiplex PCR round built the libraries, followed by size selection and purification. Libraries were sequenced paired-end with 100 bp reads on an Illumina HiSeq2000. On the study's bioinformatics: SOAPnuke was used to process the raw data, with reads discarded if the reads contained adapters or uncalled bases, had a mean Phred below 15, or lacked an exact constant-primer or identifier match. High-quality paired reads were merged with COPE v1.2.5, and unique nucleotide sequences were defined as clonotypes. MiTCR v1.1 was used to align clonotypes to the IMGT TRBV, TRBD and TRBJ reference segments. The analysis was restricted to V-J combinations with a frequency above 0.0001, which together covered about 99% of the repertoires. A TCS score was defined as the ratio between F50 (clonal expansion) and ExV (chaos), using BLOSUM62-based TCRdist between CDR3 peptides within each V-J. Welch's t-statistics and random forest reduced approximately 520 V-J features to 10 to 15, which were used in a naive Bayes classifier (R e1071). TCRdb ran its own pipeline on the public reads, namely fastp trimming at Q25 and MiXCR clone calling, and kept in-frame beta chains. All rows with the same CDR3 protein become a single entry with the most common DNA and genes. These V and J calls are TCRdb output, not the study's own analysis. The table for this sample lists roughly 400,000 distinct CDR3 sequences; roughly 25% of them were counted only once. The ten largest clonotypes hold roughly 70% of the sample.

About this clonotype: Its antigen has not been determined. The sample holds no much larger clone one base away, and base qualities are not on file.

Stable Graves' hyperthyroidism was defined as no progression to ophthalmopathy during 18 months of follow-up. Hyperthyroidism patients were newly diagnosed, had a disease duration of under 2 months, and were aged 18 to 65 years. The study excluded patients with uncontrolled infections, other autoimmune diseases, pregnancy or lactation. Diagnoses relied on clinical symptoms, serum thyroxine and TRAb, thyroid ultrasound and orbital computed tomography. PBMCs were isolated from roughly 10 ml of fresh peripheral blood by Ficoll-Paque density gradient centrifugation. Total RNA was extracted using Trizol reagent, and RNA quality was assessed on an Agilent 2100 Bioanalyzer. From V the trimming removes 5 bases and from J it removes 6 bases, while the gene matches leave 10 bases of the junction unaccounted for. Its CDR3 holds 14 amino acids, cysteine through phenylalanine. Only CDR3 DNA remains: 42 bases, in frame from the first base.

This sequence originates from a man aged 50 to 59 with Graves' hyperthyroidism. The sample taken for sequencing was blood. Recombination linked TRBV12-3 or TRBV12-4 to TRBJ2-7; TRBD2 aligns with 7 central bases. CDR3 loop: CASSPAAGDGEQYF. In nucleotides, the sequence is TGTGCCAGCAGTCCCGCGGCGGGGGACGGCGAGCAGTACTTC.